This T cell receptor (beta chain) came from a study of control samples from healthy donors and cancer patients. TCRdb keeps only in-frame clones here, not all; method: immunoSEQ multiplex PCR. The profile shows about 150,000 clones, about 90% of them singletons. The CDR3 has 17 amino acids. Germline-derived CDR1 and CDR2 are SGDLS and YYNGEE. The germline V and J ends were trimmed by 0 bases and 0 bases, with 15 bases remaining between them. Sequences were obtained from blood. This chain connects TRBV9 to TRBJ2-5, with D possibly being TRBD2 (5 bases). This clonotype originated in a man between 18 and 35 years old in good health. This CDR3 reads CASSVAGLRTNQETQYF. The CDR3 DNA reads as TGTGCCAGCAGCGTAGCGGGATTACGGACGAACCAAGAGACCCAGTACTTC.